Each of the 32 T cell receptor beta chains below was sequenced from the same sample in a study of cytomegalovirus exposure and HLA in healthy donors. It was with 60 Vbeta and 13 Jbeta primers that the PCR ran. This table comes from immunoSEQ multiplex PCR, and its TCRdb copy is limited to in-frame clones, with some not included. The profile covers approximately 90,000 clones, with approximately 76% appearing a single time and 1.4% taken by the ten largest. Sequenced material: PBMCs. The source of these receptors is a male donor in good health and CMV-seronegative.

The chain couples TRBV28 to TRBJ2-1; 7 bases map to TRBD2. This CDR3 has 16 amino acids. Germline V gives CDR1 MDHEN, CDR2 SYDVKM. V shed 6 bases and J 0 bases; nucleotides not matched to a gene: 8. Here the CDR3 DNA reads TGTGCCAGCAGGGGTCGACTAGCCCGCTCCTACAATGAGCAGTTCTTC. The encoded protein is CASRGRLARSYNEQFF.

The rearrangement uses TRBV10-3 and TRBJ2-1, with 8 positions matching TRBD1. The germline gives CDR1 ENHRY, CDR2 SYGVKD. The CDR3 has 12 amino acids. The trim removed 9 bases at V and 8 bases at J, leaving 6 bases unmatched. The CDR3 is CAIGQGTYEQFF. The CDR3 DNA sequence: TGTGCCATAGGACAGGGAACGTATGAGCAGTTCTTC.

The CDR3, as DNA: TGTGCCATCAGTGAGGGAGGGGAAGCTTTCTTT. Residues: CAISEGGEAFF. The V gene is TRBV10-3, the J gene TRBJ1-1; no firm D call. Germline CDR1 and CDR2: ENHRY and SYGVKD. The CDR3 has 11 residues. V was clipped by 2 bases and J by 8 bases, with 6 bases between them.

This chain uses TRBV30 with TRBJ2-2; D perhaps matches TRBD2 (5 bases). The CDR3 spans 15 residues. Germline-derived CDR1 and CDR2 are GTSNPN and SVGIG (reference sequence). Trimming shortened V by 3 bases and J by 5 bases, and 16 bases separated the two germline ends. This CDR3 reads CAWSRLSTGTGELFF. The DNA for the CDR3 is TGTGCCTGGAGCAGACTGTCGACGGGAACCGGGGAGCTGTTTTTT.

In its sample, this clone was seen once. The V gene is TRBV27, the J gene TRBJ1-5; D uncertain. This CDR3 is 15 amino acids long. Germline values: CDR1 MNHEY, CDR2 SMNVEV (reference sequence). Trimming removed 4 bases from V and 2 bases from J, with 12 bases in between. The CDR3 coding sequence is TGTGCCAGCAGTTCTTTACAGACCGGCAATCAGCCCCAGCATTTT. Protein sequence: CASSSLQTGNQPQHF.

V usage is TRBV12-5 and J usage is TRBJ1-1; maybe TRBD1 (5 bases). V lost 11 bases to trimming and J lost 1 base, with 20 bases between them. Germline V gene lookup returns CDR1 LGHNT and CDR2 FRNRAP. The CDR3 spans 15 residues. In DNA form, the CDR3 reads TGTGCTGGGCTGAGGGAGGGGACCCGGAACACTGAAGCTTTCTTT. The encoded protein is CAGLREGTRNTEAFF.

The rearrangement links TRBV28 to TRBJ1-1; 8 nucleotides line up with TRBD1. Germline-derived CDR1 and CDR2 are MDHEN and SYDVKM. The CDR3 has 20 residues. The trim removed 2 bases at V and 5 bases at J, leaving 22 bases unmatched. Here the CDR3 DNA reads TGTGCCAGCAGTTTACCCGGCAGGGGGCAGAGGAGGTTTAGGACGACTGAAGCTTTCTTT. Its translation is CASSLPGRGQRRFRTTEAFF.

The chain employs TRBV6-6 and TRBJ1-1; D might be TRBD1 (6 bases). The length of the CDR3 is 12 residues. The V gene's germline CDR1 is MNHNY and CDR2 SVGAGI (reference sequence). Trimming took off 6 bases at V and 6 bases at J, with 11 bases between the two ends. CDR3 DNA: TGTGCCAGCAGCCCGACAGGCCCTGAAGCTTTCTTT. It specifies CASSPTGPEAFF.

The gene calls are TRBV5-1 and TRBJ2-1, with 8 bases aligning to TRBD1. The CDR3 runs to 14 residues. J lost 8 bases, V lost 5 bases, and 9 bases had no gene match. Germline V gene lookup returns CDR1 SGHRS and CDR2 YFSETQ. This CDR3 reads CASRGQDSLDEQFF. In nucleotides, the CDR3 is TGCGCCAGCAGGGGACAGGACTCCCTGGATGAGCAGTTCTTC.

In this sample, this clone turned up a few times. The gene calls are TRBV6-5 and TRBJ1-6; tentatively, D is TRBD1 (5 bases). The germline V gene has CDR1 MNHEY and CDR2 SVGAGI. The V gene lost 5 bases and the J gene lost 6 bases, with 14 bases spanning the gap. The CDR3 contains 15 residues. CDR3 amino acids: CASSLGEGSNSPLHF. The CDR3 coding sequence is TGTGCCAGCAGTCTCGGGGAGGGGAGTAATTCACCCCTCCACTTT.

This chain uses TRBV28 with TRBJ2-3; 14 bases line up with TRBD2. The CDR3 length is 21 residues. The germline CDR1 and CDR2 sequences are MDHEN and SYDVKM. V lost 1 base, J lost 1 base, and 13 bases stayed unmatched. The CDR3 nucleotides are TGTGCCAGCAGTTTATTTGCGGGACTAGCGGGAGTTAGAAGTGGCACAGATACGCAGTATTTT. Translation gives CASSLFAGLAGVRSGTDTQYF. The complete variable domain, with remaining parts taken from reference TRBV28 and TRBJ2-3, reads DVKVTQSSRYLVKRTGEKVFLECVQDMDHENMFWYRQDPGLGLRLIYFSYDVKMKEKGDIPEGYSVSREKKERFSLILESASTNQTSMYLCASSLFAGLAGVRSGTDTQYFGPGTRLTVL.

In its sample, this clone was seen a few times. V and J are TRBV7-6 and TRBJ2-3; unclear D gene. Germline values: CDR1 SGHVS, CDR2 FNYEAQ. This CDR3 has 15 residues. Trimming cost V 3 bases and J 1 base, with 11 bases left between them. The CDR3 loop reads CASSFFPTGTDTQYF. CDR3 in DNA: TGTGCCAGCAGCTTTTTCCCTACCGGCACAGATACGCAGTATTTT.

V and J are TRBV6-6 and TRBJ1-4; TRBD1 matches at 9 bases. Germline values: CDR1 MNHNY, CDR2 SVGAGI (reference sequence). Trimming cost V 5 bases and J 8 bases; bases outside gene matches: 6. The CDR3 consists of 14 residues. The CDR3 bases are TGTGCCAGCAGTCCCACAGGGGGCGGCGAAAAACTGTTTTTT. Protein sequence: CASSPTGGGEKLFF.

The chain couples TRBV6-1 to TRBJ2-5, with TRBD2 as a possible D gene (5 bases). V was cut by 3 bases and J by 2 bases, with 10 bases left in between. The CDR3 is 14 amino acids. Germline V gene lookup returns CDR1 MNHNS and CDR2 SASEGT. CDR3 nucleotides: TGTGCCAGCAGTGATCGGCCGGGGCAAGAGACCCAGTACTTC. Its translation: CASSDRPGQETQYF.

This rearrangement joins TRBV20-1 to TRBJ2-3; D is perhaps TRBD2 (5 bases). The CDR3 has 10 amino acids. Germline CDR1 DFQATT, CDR2 SNEGSKA (reference sequence). The V gene lost 4 bases and the J gene lost 13 bases, with 12 bases spanning the gap. CDR3 DNA sequence: TGCAGTGCTATGGACGTGGAGGAGTATTTT. Its protein is CSAMDVEEYF.

The chain is built from TRBV7-9 and TRBJ1-1; tentative D call: TRBD1 (6 bases). The CDR3 runs 19 residues. The V gene's germline CDR1 is SEHNR and CDR2 FQNEAQ (reference sequence). The V end was cut by 4 bases, the J end by 7 bases, with 31 bases between. CDR3 region: CASSSTAPRASDSRGEAFF. Written as DNA, the CDR3 is TGTGCCAGCAGCTCAACAGCCCCTCGGGCTTCGGACAGTAGGGGTGAAGCTTTCTTT.

In its sample, this clone is medium-sized (0.01 to 0.1%). The chain has TRBV4-3 and TRBJ1-4, with D possibly matching TRBD1 (5 bases). Trimming removed 1 base from V and 4 bases from J, with 13 bases in between. CDR1 is LGHNA, CDR2 YSLEER, per germline. This CDR3 is 16 amino acids long. The CDR3 DNA follows: TGCGCCAGCAGCCAAGTCCTCAGGGAAAATAATGAAAAACTGTTTTTT. Translation gives CASSQVLRENNEKLFF.

The CDR3 is CASTLIDRARQPQHF. CDR3 nucleotide sequence: TGTGCCAGCACCTTAATCGACAGGGCACGACAGCCCCAGCATTTT. This rearrangement joins TRBV28 to TRBJ1-5, with TRBD1 matching over 7 bases. The CDR3 contains 15 residues. The J segment lost 7 bases and the V segment lost 7 bases, leaving 13 bases of the junction unmatched. Looked up from germline, CDR1 is MDHEN and CDR2 is SYDVKM.

This chain uses TRBV28 with TRBJ1-6, with 8 bases that match TRBD1. Germline V lookup: CDR1 MDHEN, CDR2 SYDVKM. V shed 6 bases, J shed 7 bases, and the junction held 5 bases outside the gene matches. The length of the CDR3 is 14 residues. The CDR3 loop is CASRAGTGNSPLHF. DNA of the CDR3: TGTGCCAGCAGAGCCGGGACAGGAAATTCACCCCTCCACTTT.

A few counts support this clone. The gene calls are TRBV2 and TRBJ1-3; the D gene is possibly TRBD1 (5 bases). V gave up 4 bases and J gave up 0 bases, with 19 bases separating them. Germline V gene lookup returns CDR1 SNHLY and CDR2 FYNNEI. The CDR3 consists of 18 residues. The CDR3 coding sequence is TGTGCCAGCAGTGGGGGAATGGGGCATTCTACCTCTGGAAACACCATATATTTT. Translating gives CASSGGMGHSTSGNTIYF.

The chain joins TRBV4-3 to TRBJ2-7; 12 nucleotides line up with TRBD2. Germline V lookup: CDR1 LGHNA, CDR2 YSLEER. Trimming at V came to 1 base and at J to 3 bases, leaving 1 base not matched to a gene. The CDR3 is made up of 15 amino acids. The CDR3 DNA reads TGCGCCAGCAGCCAAGGGACTAGCGGGATCTACGAGCAGTACTTC. It encodes CASSQGTSGIYEQYF.

In nucleotides, the CDR3 is TGTGCCAGCAGCTTCGGAGCCTACGAGCAGTACTTC. Translated, it gives CASSFGAYEQYF. The rearrangement joins TRBV7-9 to TRBJ2-7; D is ambiguous. CDR1 is SEHNR and CDR2 is FQNEAQ in the germline V gene (reference sequence). V lost 3 bases and J lost 2, with 5 bases in between. This CDR3 has 12 residues.

Turning to this clone: Other DNA sequences in this specimen translate into the identical CDR3. The chain couples TRBV18 to TRBJ1-5; 10 nucleotides agree with TRBD1. Germline values: CDR1 KGHSH, CDR2 LQKENI. There are 15 residues in the CDR3. J was trimmed by 6 bases and V by 6 bases; bases with no gene match: 8. The CDR3 protein is CASSPGTGVGQPQHF. The CDR3 nucleotides are TGTGCCAGCTCTCCCGGGACAGGGGTCGGTCAGCCCCAGCATTTT.

In its sample, this clone was seen a few times. V gene TRBV18 combines with J gene TRBJ2-7, with 9 bases aligning to TRBD1. Germline-derived CDR1 and CDR2 are KGHSH and LQKENI. CDR3 length: 15 amino acids. With 3 bases clipped from V and 2 bases from J, the junction kept 5 bases outside the gene matches. In nucleotides, the CDR3 is TGTGCCAGCTCACCGGACAGGGGAGTTGCCTACGAGCAGTACTTC. Protein: CASSPDRGVAYEQYF.

The chain joins TRBV5-5 to TRBJ1-6; D unresolved. Germline values: CDR1 SGHKS, CDR2 YYEKEE (reference sequence). Trimming left V 2 bases short and J 14 bases short, with 8 bases between. The CDR3 runs to 11 residues. The CDR3 spells CASSFGRSLHF. Here the CDR3 DNA reads TGTGCCAGCAGCTTCGGGAGGTCCCTCCACTTT.

CDR3 protein: CASSLGLEAGGSSTDTQYF. CDR3 DNA sequence: TGTGCCAGCAGCTTGGGACTAGAGGCTGGAGGTTCTAGCACAGATACGCAGTATTTT. The chain carries TRBV5-4 and TRBJ2-3; tentative D call: TRBD2 (6 bases). The CDR3 has 19 residues. V lost 0 bases and J lost 0, with 20 bases in between. CDR1 is SGHNT and CDR2 is YYREEE in the germline V gene (reference sequence).

Only a few counts were recorded for this clone. This chain joins TRBV7-8 and TRBJ2-3; 10 positions match TRBD1. This CDR3 is 15 amino acids long. The V gene end was trimmed by 6 bases and the J gene end by 5 bases; junction bases not matched to a gene: 8. Germline V gives CDR1 SGHVS, CDR2 FQNEAQ. CDR3 nucleotides: TGTGCCAGCAGGCCCGACAGGGGGCCGGGAGATACGCAGTATTTT. Its translation is CASRPDRGPGDTQYF.

The rearrangement joins TRBV29-1 to TRBJ1-2; D not certain. The CDR3 runs to 15 residues. The V gene's germline CDR1 is SQVTM and CDR2 ANQGSEA. Trimming cost V 4 bases and J 0 bases, with 15 bases left between them. CDR3 bases: TGCAGCGTTGTTAAGCCAATTCAAGCTAACTATGGCTACACCTTC. The encoded protein is CSVVKPIQANYGYTF.

This rearrangement joins TRBV29-1 to TRBJ1-1; D remains unclear. Trimming left V 4 bases short and J 1 base short, with 4 bases between. Germline V CDR1 and CDR2: SQVTM, ANQGSEA. The CDR3 extends over 11 amino acids. This chain's CDR3 is CSVGANTEAFF. The CDR3 DNA reads TGCAGCGTTGGCGCGAACACTGAAGCTTTCTTT.

The chain uses TRBV9 and TRBJ2-1; 11 bases line up with TRBD2. CDR3 length: 14 amino acids. CDR1 SGDLS and CDR2 YYNGEE come from the germline V gene. V lost 3 bases to trimming and J lost 6 bases; unmatched junction nucleotides: 2. The DNA of the CDR3 is TGTGCCAGCAGCGGGGGACTAGCGGTCAATGAGCAGTTCTTC. Translated, it gives CASSGGLAVNEQFF.

This clone was seen only once. The CDR3 DNA reads TGTGCCAGCAGATACGACAGGATGGCCTACAATGAGCAGTTCTTC. This codes for CASRYDRMAYNEQFF. The chain carries TRBV5-6 and TRBJ2-1, with a weak D call TRBD1 (6 bases). The V gene lost 5 bases and the J gene lost 2 bases, with 14 bases spanning the gap. Germline V gives CDR1 SGHDT, CDR2 YYEEEE. The CDR3 length is 15 residues.

In regard to this clone: Different DNA sequences within this sample yield the same CDR3. The chain is built from TRBV28 and TRBJ2-7; D gene uncertain. This CDR3 has 15 residues. With 5 bases removed from V and 3 bases from J, the gap between germline ends came to 17 bases. Germline loops: CDR1 MDHEN, CDR2 SYDVKM. The DNA of the CDR3 is TGTGCCAGCAGTCCCCCCGATCATAGTTTCTACGAGCAGTACTTC. Protein product: CASSPPDHSFYEQYF.